The 8 T cell receptor beta chains presented below share a single source sample, sequenced in a study of blood T cell repertoires in COVID-19. Sequenced by immunoSEQ multiplex PCR; TCRdb stores in-frame clones only, minus some. The table has hundreds of thousands of clones, approximately 91% seen once. The specimen was PBMCs or T cells enriched from blood (not recorded which). The receptors derive from a woman younger than 45 who had recovered from COVID-19.

The chain has TRBV27 and TRBJ2-3; 9 nucleotides match TRBD1. Trimming cost V 0 bases and J 8 bases; bases outside gene matches: 6. The CDR3 is made up of 15 amino acids. Germline V gives CDR1 MNHEY, CDR2 SMNVEV (reference sequence). For the CDR3, the DNA is TGTGCCAGCAGTTTATCCCGACAGGGGGGAGGTACGCAGTATTTT. Its protein is CASSLSRQGGGTQYF.

The chain combines TRBV28 with TRBJ1-5; D is unclear. CDR1 is MDHEN, CDR2 SYDVKM, per germline. The CDR3 is made up of 12 amino acids. Deletions cut 2 bases from V and 5 bases from J, with 4 bases between. In DNA form, the CDR3 reads TGTGCCAGCAGTTTACTCTATCAGCCCCAGCATTTT. Residues: CASSLLYQPQHF.

V is TRBV4-3 and J is TRBJ2-3; 7 bases are shared with TRBD1. V dropped 0 bases and J dropped 9; count of bases not matched to a gene: 9. This CDR3 comprises 15 residues. Germline lookup yields CDR1 LGHNA and CDR2 YSLEER. The CDR3 DNA reads TGCGCCAGCAGCCAAGAGGCTTGGGGACAGCACACGCAGTATTTT. Translating gives CASSQEAWGQHTQYF.

The CDR3 spells CASSLQGAMTEAFF. Here the CDR3 DNA reads TGTGCCAGCAGTTTACAGGGGGCGATGACTGAAGCTTTCTTT. The rearrangement joins TRBV6-2 or TRBV6-3 to TRBJ1-1; 9 positions agree with TRBD1. V lost 4 bases, J lost 5 bases, and 5 bases stayed unmatched. There are 14 residues in the CDR3. Per germline, CDR1 MNHEY and CDR2 SVGEGT.

The chain couples TRBV18 to TRBJ1-5; a weak D match, TRBD1 (6 bases). The CDR3 loop spans 13 amino acids. With 5 bases removed from V and 7 bases from J, the gap between germline ends came to 12 bases. Germline V lookup: CDR1 KGHSH, CDR2 LQKENI. The CDR3 here is CASSGSGTQPQHF. CDR3 nucleotides: TGTGCCAGCTCAGGCTCCGGGACACAGCCCCAGCATTTT.

This chain connects TRBV5-5 to TRBJ1-5; weak D call: TRBD1 (6 bases). The CDR3 is made up of 15 amino acids. Trimming removed 0 bases from V and 4 bases from J, with 11 bases in between. CDR1 is SGHKS and CDR2 is YYEKEE in the germline V gene (reference sequence). The CDR3 loop is CASSLEQGLNQPQHF. The CDR3 nucleotides read TGTGCCAGCAGCTTGGAACAGGGCCTAAATCAGCCCCAGCATTTT.

The chain employs TRBV28 and TRBJ1-1; D is ambiguous. This CDR3 is 14 amino acids long. Trimming took 6 bases from V and 5 from J, leaving 16 bases between them. Germline lookup yields CDR1 MDHEN and CDR2 SYDVKM. CDR3 protein: CASSILMGETEAFF. CDR3 DNA sequence: TGTGCCAGCAGCATCCTCATGGGAGAAACTGAAGCTTTCTTT.

The count of this clone is one. This chain connects TRBV7-2 to TRBJ2-7, with TRBD2 identical over 10 bases. The germline gives CDR1 SGHTA, CDR2 FQGNSA. The CDR3 totals 15 residues. V was clipped by 1 base and J by 6 bases; unmatched bases: 6. CDR3 sequence: CASSLERGGYSEQYF. The CDR3, as DNA: TGTGCCAGCAGCTTAGAGCGGGGGGGATATAGCGAGCAGTACTTC.